This T cell receptor beta chain stems from a study of PD-L1 blockade in urothelial cancer. Study at large: Blood analysis occurred 3 weeks (second dose) and 6 weeks after treatment start. Reported median T cell count for blood samples was around 140,000.

The CDR3 has 20 residues. V lost 0 bases, J lost 5 bases, and 19 bases stayed unmatched. Germline V lookup: CDR1 MNHEY, CDR2 SMNVEV (reference sequence). Assay: immunoSEQ multiplex PCR; the TCRdb copy retains only in-frame clones and omits some. This repertoire shows some 97,000 clones, 91% found once; its top ten account for 0.8% to 1%. This sample comprised PBMCs, obtained around atezolizumab (anti-PD-L1) treatment. The rearrangement links TRBV27 to TRBJ2-7; 10 bases are shared with TRBD2. This TCR was sampled from an elderly woman with urothelial cancer. The CDR3 spells CASSLSAGGVAGGGLDEQYF. The CDR3 nucleotides are TGTGCCAGCAGTTTATCGGCGGGTGGAGTAGCGGGAGGCGGTTTGGACGAGCAGTACTTC.